The entry that follows covers one T cell receptor beta chain sequence. These data belong to a study of blood T cell repertoires in COVID-19. Across the whole study: COVID-19 samples, acute and convalescent, were from the United States, Italy and Spain. T cells, B-cell-depleted T cells, or PBMCs provided the cDNA or gDNA that served as material.

The authors' processing: Nucleated cell counts were estimated from reference gene primer amplification. Measured with immunoSEQ multiplex PCR; TCRdb has only the in-frame clones, and not every one. V and J calls and clone size are given by that table; D and trimming were obtained from the DNA. The sample yields 350,000 to 450,000 clones, around 85% seen once. This CDR3 contains 14 residues. Germline-derived CDR1 and CDR2 are MGHRA and YSYEKL. Losses at the gene ends were 5 bases for V and 9 bases for J; bases not matched to a gene: 9. J is TRBJ2-1 and V is TRBV4-1; 8 bases align to TRBD2. Material for sequencing was peripheral blood. This clonotype originated in a woman younger than 30 with acute or convalescent COVID-19. CDR3 amino acids: CASSYGLAGGEQFF. The CDR3 coding sequence is TGCGCCAGCAGCTATGGACTAGCAGGCGGTGAGCAGTTCTTC.